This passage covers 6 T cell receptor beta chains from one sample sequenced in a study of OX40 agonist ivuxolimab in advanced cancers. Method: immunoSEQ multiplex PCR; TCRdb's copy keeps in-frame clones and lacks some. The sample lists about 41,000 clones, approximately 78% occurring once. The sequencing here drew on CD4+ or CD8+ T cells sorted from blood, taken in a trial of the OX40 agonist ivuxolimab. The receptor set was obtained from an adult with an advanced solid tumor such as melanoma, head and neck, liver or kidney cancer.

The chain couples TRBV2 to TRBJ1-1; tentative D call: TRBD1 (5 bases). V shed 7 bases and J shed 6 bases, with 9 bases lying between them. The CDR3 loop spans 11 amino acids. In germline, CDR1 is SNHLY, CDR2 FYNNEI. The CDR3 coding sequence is TGTGCCAGCATCGGGGGGGCTGAAGCTTTCTTT. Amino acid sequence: CASIGGAEAFF.

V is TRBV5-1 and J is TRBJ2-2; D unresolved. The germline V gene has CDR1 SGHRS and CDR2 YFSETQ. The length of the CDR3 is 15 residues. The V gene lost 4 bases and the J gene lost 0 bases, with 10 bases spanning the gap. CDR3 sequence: CASSPTTTNTGELFF. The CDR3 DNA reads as TGCGCCAGCAGCCCGACAACGACGAACACCGGGGAGCTGTTTTTT. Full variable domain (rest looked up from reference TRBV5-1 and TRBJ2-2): KAGVTQTPRYLIKTRGQQVTLSCSPISGHRSVSWYQQTPGQGLQFLFEYFSETQRNKGNFPGRFSGRQFSNSRSEMNVSTLELGDSALYLCASSPTTTNTGELFFGEGSRLTVL.

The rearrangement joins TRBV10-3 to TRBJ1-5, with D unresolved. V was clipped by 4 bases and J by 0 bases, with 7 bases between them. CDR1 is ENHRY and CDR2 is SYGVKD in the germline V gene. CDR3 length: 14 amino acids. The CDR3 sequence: CAISAAHSNQPQHF. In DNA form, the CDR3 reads TGTGCCATCAGTGCAGCTCATAGCAATCAGCCCCAGCATTTT.

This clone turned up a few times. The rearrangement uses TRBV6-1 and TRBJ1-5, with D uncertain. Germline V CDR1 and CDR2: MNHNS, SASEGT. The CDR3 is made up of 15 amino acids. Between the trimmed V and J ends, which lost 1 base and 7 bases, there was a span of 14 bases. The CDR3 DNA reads TGTGCCAGCAGTGAAGGGGCAGGTGGCGGACAGCCCCAGCATTTT. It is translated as CASSEGAGGGQPQHF.

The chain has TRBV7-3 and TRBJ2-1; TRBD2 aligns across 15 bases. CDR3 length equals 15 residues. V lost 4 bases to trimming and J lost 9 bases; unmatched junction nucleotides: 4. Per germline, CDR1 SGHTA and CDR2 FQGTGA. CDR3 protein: CASSSGLAGGGEQFF. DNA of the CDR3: TGTGCCAGCAGCTCCGGACTAGCGGGAGGGGGTGAGCAGTTCTTC.

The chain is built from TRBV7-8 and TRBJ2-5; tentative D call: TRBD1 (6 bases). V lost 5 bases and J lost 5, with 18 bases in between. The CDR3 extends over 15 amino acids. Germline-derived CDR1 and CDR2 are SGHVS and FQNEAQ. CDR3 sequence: CASSNQPGHAETQYF. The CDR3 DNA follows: TGTGCCAGCAGCAACCAACCGGGACACGCGGAGACCCAGTACTTC.